The 29 T cell receptor beta chains below come from one sample, sequenced in a study of spatial heterogeneity in lung cancer. Time point denoted: sample taken at primary tumor resection. Whole RNA, isolated from tumor, nontumor lung or frozen PBMC, was sequenced without prior sorting. TCRdb re-called the 5' RACE reads through MiXCR, storing one row per CDR3 protein. Of more than 50,000 distinct CDR3 sequences in the sample, 6% to 9% were seen once. The sample consisted of PBMCs, taken at surgery. The receptors here all came from a female donor with early-stage non-small cell lung cancer.

This clonotype was detected ten times or more. The gene calls are TRBV2 and TRBJ1-6; D ambiguous. CDR3 size: 16 residues. Trimming took 5 bases from V and 4 from J, leaving 15 bases between them. Germline assignment: CDR1 SNHLY and CDR2 FYNNEI. CDR3 DNA: TGTGCCAGCAGTACCCGATTCAGGTTATATAATTCACCCCTCCACTTT. This encodes CASSTRFRLYNSPLHF. Full variable domain (remainder filled in from reference TRBV2 and TRBJ1-6): EPEVTQTPSHQVTQMGQEVILRCVPISNHLYFYWYRQILGQKVEFLVSFYNNEISEKSEIFDDQFSVERPDGSNFTLKIRSTKLEDSAMYFCASSTRFRLYNSPLHFGNGTRLTVT.

In its sample, this clonotype was seen a few times. The rearrangement links TRBV15 to TRBJ1-1; no clear D gene. The CDR3 covers 14 residues. Germline CDR1 reads LNHNV; CDR2 reads YYDKDF (reference sequence). Trimming took 6 bases from V and 0 from J, leaving 11 bases between them. Here the CDR3 DNA reads TGTGCCACCAGGAGCCAGACTGTGAACACTGAAGCTTTCTTT. It yields the protein CATRSQTVNTEAFF. The variable domain in full, with the rest retrieved from reference TRBV15 and TRBJ1-1, is DAMVIQNPRYQVTQFGKPVTLSCSQTLNHNVMYWYQQKSSQAPKLLFHYYDKDFNNEADTPDNFQSRRPNTSFCFLDIRSPGLGDTAMYLCATRSQTVNTEAFFGQGTRLTVV.

This clonotype was seen ten or more times. The chain uses TRBV9 and TRBJ1-5, with 9 positions matching TRBD1. The CDR3 totals 15 residues. Germline trimming cut 3 bases from V and 7 bases from J; bases unmatched to any gene: 8. CDR1 and CDR2 from the germline V gene are SGDLS and YYNGEE. This CDR3 is CASSEGQGSYQPQHF. CDR3 coding DNA: TGTGCCAGCAGCGAAGGACAGGGGTCTTACCAGCCCCAGCATTTT. The whole variable domain, filled in from reference TRBV9 and TRBJ1-5, reads DSGVTQTPKHLITATGQRVTLRCSPRSGDLSVYWYQQSLDQGLQFLIQYYNGEERAKGNILERFSAQQFPDLHSELNLSSLELGDSALYFCASSEGQGSYQPQHFGDGTRLSIL.

This chain uses TRBV20-1 with TRBJ2-3; 7 positions match TRBD2. Germline loops: CDR1 DFQATT, CDR2 SNEGSKA (reference sequence). The CDR3 has 14 residues. The CDR3 DNA reads TGCAGCGCCCTAGCGGCGCGAGACACAGATACGCAGTATTTT. It yields the protein CSALAARDTDTQYF.

In its sample, this clonotype was seen many times. V is TRBV29-1 and J is TRBJ1-1; 9 positions match TRBD1. V lost 7 bases to trimming and J lost 7 bases; unmatched junction nucleotides: 7. This CDR3 contains 12 residues. In germline, CDR1 is SQVTM, CDR2 ANQGSEA. CDR3 nucleotides: TGCAGCGCTCGGGGACAGGGCCATGAAGCTTTCTTT. Translated, it gives CSARGQGHEAFF.

This clonotype was seen a handful of times. J is TRBJ2-2 and V is TRBV11-1; TRBD1 might be the D (6 bases). The V end was cut by 5 bases, the J end by 4 bases, with 17 bases between. The CDR3 consists of 16 residues. Germline assignment: CDR1 SGHAT and CDR2 FQDESV (reference sequence). The CDR3 DNA reads as TGTGCCAGCAGCCACCAAACAGGGAAGGCCACCGGGGAGCTGTTTTTT. Its translation is CASSHQTGKATGELFF.

This clonotype was seen ten or more times. The V gene is TRBV7-2, the J gene TRBJ2-7; 11 nucleotides line up with TRBD2. The germline gives CDR1 SGHTA, CDR2 FQGNSA. The CDR3 covers 15 residues. V was clipped by 3 bases and J by 2 bases; unmatched bases: 3. CDR3 nucleotide sequence: TGTGCCAGCAGCTTCGATAGCGGGGGGGCCTACGAGCAGTACTTC. Encoded protein: CASSFDSGGAYEQYF.

V gene TRBV28 combines with J gene TRBJ2-3; TRBD2 agrees at 8 bases. The CDR3 consists of 14 residues. The J segment lost 5 bases and the V segment lost 5 bases, leaving 6 bases of the junction unmatched. The germline gives CDR1 MDHEN, CDR2 SYDVKM. The CDR3 spells CASSRGLGGDTQYF. For the CDR3, the DNA is TGTGCCAGCAGTAGGGGACTAGGGGGAGATACGCAGTATTTT. Complete variable domain (other parts from reference TRBV28 and TRBJ2-3): DVKVTQSSRYLVKRTGEKVFLECVQDMDHENMFWYRQDPGLGLRLIYFSYDVKMKEKGDIPEGYSVSREKKERFSLILESASTNQTSMYLCASSRGLGGDTQYFGPGTRLTVL.

This clonotype was observed a few times. V is TRBV7-9 and J is TRBJ2-1; D is perhaps TRBD1 (5 bases). Germline V gene lookup returns CDR1 SEHNR and CDR2 FQNEAQ (reference sequence). This CDR3 comprises 13 residues. Trimming pared 7 bases from V and 10 bases from J, leaving 17 bases between. The CDR3 loop is CASTLAGAAEQFF. DNA for the CDR3: TGTGCCAGCACCCTCGCTGGGGCCGCAGAGCAGTTCTTC. Using reference TRBV7-9 and TRBJ2-1 for the parts outside the CDR3, the full variable domain is DTGVSQNPRHKITKRGQNVTFRCDPISEHNRLYWYRQTLGQGPEFLTYFQNEAQLEKSRLLSDRFSAERPKGSFSTLEIQRTEQGDSAMYLCASTLAGAAEQFFGPGTRLTVL.

This clonotype has ten or more counts. The rearrangement joins TRBV29-1 to TRBJ2-1, with TRBD2 matching 9 bases. The CDR3 has 14 amino acids. The junction had 2 bases not matched to a gene; V was cut back by 2 bases and J by 3 bases. Germline CDR1 and CDR2: SQVTM and ANQGSEA. The CDR3 nucleotides read TGCAGCGTTGAACGGCGGGGGGGCTACAATGAGCAGTTCTTC. This sequence encodes CSVERRGGYNEQFF.

This clonotype occurred many times. The chain uses TRBV4-2 and TRBJ1-1; D not resolved. From germline, CDR1 is LGHNA and CDR2 YNFKEQ. V lost 4 bases and J 1 base, leaving 10 bases between the germline ends. The length of the CDR3 is 14 residues. The CDR3 protein is CASSLRISNTEAFF. DNA for the CDR3: TGTGCCAGCAGCCTCAGGATTTCGAACACTGAAGCTTTCTTT.

This clonotype was detected only a few times. The V call is TRBV4-2, the J call TRBJ2-1; perhaps TRBD2 as D (6 bases). V was trimmed by 1 base and J by 8 bases, leaving 15 bases between them. This CDR3 has 15 amino acids. In germline, CDR1 is LGHNA, CDR2 YNFKEQ. The CDR3 region is CASSQGVGGRDEQFF. Written as DNA, the CDR3 is TGTGCCAGCAGCCAAGGGGTCGGAGGGCGGGATGAGCAGTTCTTC.

The genes are TRBV20-1 and TRBJ2-3, with D perhaps assigned TRBD1 or TRBD2 (5 bases each). There are 17 residues in the CDR3. The V and J ends lost 6 bases and 1 base respectively, with 23 bases between them. Per germline, CDR1 DFQATT and CDR2 SNEGSKA (reference sequence). CDR3 DNA: TGCAGTGCCAACGGACCCGGGACGAGGAGACGCACAGATACGCAGTATTTT. Translating it yields CSANGPGTRRRTDTQYF.

This clonotype was counted many times. V and J are TRBV18 and TRBJ1-1; the match to TRBD1 covers 7 bases. The CDR3 is made up of 15 amino acids. CDR1 KGHSH and CDR2 LQKENI come from the germline V gene. With 0 bases clipped from V and 2 bases from J, the junction kept 3 bases outside the gene matches. The CDR3, as DNA: TGTGCCAGCTCACCACCGGGACAGCCAAACACTGAAGCTTTCTTT. This gives the protein CASSPPGQPNTEAFF.

Of note for this clonotype: One end of the junction varies from germline; a read error may be responsible. The chain carries TRBV7-9 and TRBJ1-1; D possibly corresponds to TRBD1 (5 bases). Germline CDR1 reads SEHNR; CDR2 reads FQNEAQ (reference sequence). The CDR3 has 12 amino acids. CDR3 protein: CVSSQGFTEAFF. The CDR3 DNA follows: TGTGTCAGCAGTCAGGGTTTCACTGAAGCTTTCTTT.

A few counts support this clonotype. This rearrangement joins TRBV10-3 to TRBJ2-2; D tentatively fits TRBD1 or TRBD2 (5 bases each). The CDR3 spans 12 residues. Trimming shortened V by 10 bases and J by 5 bases, and 11 bases separated the two germline ends. Per germline, CDR1 ENHRY and CDR2 SYGVKD. As DNA, the CDR3 is TGTGCCACCGATTGGGGGACCGGGGAGCTGTTTTTT. It codes for CATDWGTGELFF.

This clonotype was recorded many times. The V and J genes are TRBV5-1 and TRBJ1-6; D might be TRBD1 (6 bases). The length of the CDR3 is 14 residues. Germline V gives CDR1 SGHRS, CDR2 YFSETQ. V was clipped by 7 bases and J by 10 bases, with 18 bases between them. The CDR3 reads CASRPVGGESPLHF. The CDR3 DNA sequence: TGCGCCAGCCGCCCAGTGGGGGGCGAGTCACCCCTCCACTTT.

This clonotype was seen more than once but under ten times. This rearrangement joins TRBV12-5 to TRBJ1-5, with D possibly TRBD1 on 5 matching bases. The CDR3 is 14 amino acids. V gave up 7 bases and J gave up 7 bases, with 17 bases separating them. Germline V lookup: CDR1 LGHNT, CDR2 FRNRAP. The CDR3 loop is CASEAGMIRQPQHF. The CDR3 region has the DNA TGTGCTAGTGAAGCAGGGATGATTAGGCAGCCCCAGCATTTT.

This clonotype was seen a few times. The chain combines TRBV2 with TRBJ1-3; a weak D match, TRBD1 (5 bases). This CDR3 comprises 12 residues. The V end was cut by 3 bases, the J end by 8 bases, with 8 bases between. CDR1 is SNHLY and CDR2 is FYNNEI in the germline V gene. The CDR3 DNA sequence: TGTGCCAGCAGTGATGGGGACTACACCATATATTTT. Translation: CASSDGDYTIYF.

For this clonotype: This sequence may be a read error, since a much larger clone differs from it by one base. This chain links TRBV20-1 with TRBJ1-1, with D hard to call. CDR3 length: 13 amino acids. Germline CDR1 reads DFQATT; CDR2 reads SNEGSKA (reference sequence). The CDR3 region is CRANTVLNTEAFF. CDR3 coding DNA: TGCAGAGCTAACACAGTCCTGAACACTGAAGCTTTCTTT.

The chain recombines TRBV7-2 with TRBJ2-1, with TRBD1 matching 7 bases. The CDR3 runs to 11 residues. Germline V gives CDR1 SGHTA, CDR2 FQGNSA. The V gene end was trimmed by 6 bases and the J gene end by 14 bases; junction bases not matched to a gene: 7. CDR3 amino acids: CASSYRGDKFF. The CDR3 nucleotides are TGTGCCAGCAGTTACAGGGGTGATAAGTTCTTC.

This clonotype was recorded many times. This CDR3 is CASSQTSGGLNEQFF. The CDR3 nucleotides read TGTGCCAGCAGTCAAACTAGCGGGGGGTTAAATGAGCAGTTCTTC. This chain connects TRBV6-6 to TRBJ2-1, with 12 bases that match TRBD2. Germline V CDR1 and CDR2: MNHNY, SVGAGI (reference sequence). V was clipped by 5 bases and J by 7 bases; unmatched bases: 6. The CDR3 is 15 amino acids.

V gene TRBV19 combines with J gene TRBJ2-3, with 14 bases matching TRBD2. Losses at the gene ends were 8 bases for V and 4 bases for J; bases not matched to a gene: 11. The CDR3 has 17 residues. The V gene's germline CDR1 is LNHDA and CDR2 SQIVND (reference sequence). The CDR3 DNA sequence: TGTGCCAGTTCGGGACTAGCGGGGGAGGTGCGGGCAGATACGCAGTATTTT. Amino acid sequence: CASSGLAGEVRADTQYF.

The chain recombines TRBV10-3 with TRBJ2-4, with 7 bases that match TRBD1. Germline V gene lookup returns CDR1 ENHRY and CDR2 SYGVKD. Trimming took 2 bases from V and 1 from J; bases not matched to a gene: 5. This CDR3 contains 16 residues. CDR3 protein: CAISETATGAKNIQYF. DNA for the CDR3: TGTGCCATCAGTGAGACCGCGACAGGGGCCAAAAACATTCAGTACTTC.

About this clonotype itself: It may be a read error: a sequence one base away is much more abundant. The CDR3 region is CAGSPLDREEAFF. The CDR3 region has the DNA TGTGCCGGCTCACCACTGGACAGGGAAGAAGCTTTCTTT. V gene TRBV18 combines with J gene TRBJ1-1; 8 bases map to TRBD1. The germline gives CDR1 KGHSH, CDR2 LQKENI. The CDR3 runs 13 residues.

This clonotype was recorded many times. The chain is built from TRBV11-2 and TRBJ2-1; D unclear. CDR1 is SGHAT and CDR2 is FQNNGV in the germline V gene. The V end was cut by 2 bases, the J end by 7 bases, with 12 bases between. CDR3 size: 14 residues. The CDR3: CASSLSRTRNEQFF. CDR3 sequence (DNA): TGTGCCAGCAGCTTATCCAGAACCAGGAATGAGCAGTTCTTC.

This clonotype was counted at least ten times. The CDR3 nucleotides read TGTGCCAGCAGTTTACAGGGGGAGCAGTTCTTC. Its protein is CASSLQGEQFF. V is TRBV28 and J is TRBJ2-1; weak D call: TRBD1 (6 bases). This CDR3 is 11 amino acids long. Trimming took off 2 bases at V and 10 bases at J, with 6 bases between the two ends. Germline lookup yields CDR1 MDHEN and CDR2 SYDVKM.

This clonotype was counted ten times or more. This sequence joins TRBV9 and TRBJ2-2; 8 positions match TRBD2. CDR3 size: 14 residues. Per the germline V gene, CDR1 is SGDLS and CDR2 is YYNGEE. After removal of 5 bases from V and 0 bases from J, the junction contained 0 bases not matched to a gene. CDR3 amino acids: CASRTSANTGELFF. CDR3 bases: TGTGCCAGCAGGACTAGCGCGAACACCGGGGAGCTGTTTTTT.

The chain employs TRBV4-2 and TRBJ2-2; D is perhaps TRBD2 (6 bases). Germline V lookup: CDR1 LGHNA, CDR2 YNFKEQ. The CDR3 extends over 16 amino acids. V lost 0 bases and J 1 base, leaving 9 bases between the germline ends. CDR3 coding DNA: TGTGCCAGCAGCCAAGAGATAGCGGAGAACACCGGGGAGCTGTTTTTT. Protein product: CASSQEIAENTGELFF.